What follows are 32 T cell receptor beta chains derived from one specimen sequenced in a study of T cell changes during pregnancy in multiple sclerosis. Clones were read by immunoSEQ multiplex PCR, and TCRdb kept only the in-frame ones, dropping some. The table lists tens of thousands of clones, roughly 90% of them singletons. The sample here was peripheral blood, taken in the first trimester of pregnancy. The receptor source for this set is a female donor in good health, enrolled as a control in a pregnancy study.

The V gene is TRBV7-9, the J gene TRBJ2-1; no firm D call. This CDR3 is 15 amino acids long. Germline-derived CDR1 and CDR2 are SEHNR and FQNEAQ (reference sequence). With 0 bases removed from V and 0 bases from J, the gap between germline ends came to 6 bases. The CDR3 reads CASSLAKASYNEQFF. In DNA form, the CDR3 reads TGTGCCAGCAGCTTAGCGAAAGCCTCCTACAATGAGCAGTTCTTC.

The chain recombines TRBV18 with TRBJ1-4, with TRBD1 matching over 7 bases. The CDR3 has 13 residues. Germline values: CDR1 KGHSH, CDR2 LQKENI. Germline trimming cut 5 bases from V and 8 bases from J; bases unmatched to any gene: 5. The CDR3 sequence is CASSSGTEEKLFF. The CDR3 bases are TGTGCCAGCTCATCCGGGACAGAAGAAAAACTGTTTTTT.

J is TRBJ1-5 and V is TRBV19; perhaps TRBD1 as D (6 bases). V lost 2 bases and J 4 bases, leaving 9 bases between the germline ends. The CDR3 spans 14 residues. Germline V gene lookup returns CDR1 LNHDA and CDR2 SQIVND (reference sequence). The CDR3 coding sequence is TGTGCCAGTAGTATATTTACAGGGAATCAGCCCCAGCATTTT. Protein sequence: CASSIFTGNQPQHF. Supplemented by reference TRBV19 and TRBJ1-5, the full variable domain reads DGGITQSPKYLFRKEGQNVTLSCEQNLNHDAMYWYRQDPGQGLRLIYYSQIVNDFQKGDIAEGYSVSREKKESFPLTVTSAQKNPTAFYLCASSIFTGNQPQHFGDGTRLSIL.

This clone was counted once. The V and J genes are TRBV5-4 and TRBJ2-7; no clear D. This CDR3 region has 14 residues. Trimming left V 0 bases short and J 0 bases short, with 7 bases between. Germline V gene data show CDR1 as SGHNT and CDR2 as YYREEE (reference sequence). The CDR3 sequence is CASSLDSFSYEQYF. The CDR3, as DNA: TGTGCCAGCAGCTTGGACAGCTTCTCCTACGAGCAGTACTTC.

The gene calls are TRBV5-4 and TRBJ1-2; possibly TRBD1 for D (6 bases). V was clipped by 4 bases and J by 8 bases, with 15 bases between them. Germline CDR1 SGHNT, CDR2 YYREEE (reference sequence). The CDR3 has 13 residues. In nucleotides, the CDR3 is TGTGCCAGCAGCGTCGACAGGCTGCGGGGCTACACCTTC. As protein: CASSVDRLRGYTF.

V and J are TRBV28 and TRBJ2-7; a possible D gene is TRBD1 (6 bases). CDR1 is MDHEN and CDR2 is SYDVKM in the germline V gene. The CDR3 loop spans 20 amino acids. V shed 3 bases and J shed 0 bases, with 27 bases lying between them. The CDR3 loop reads CASSLSAGTPGDGSSYEQYF. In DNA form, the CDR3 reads TGTGCCAGCAGTTTGTCCGCCGGGACACCCGGCGATGGTAGCTCCTACGAGCAGTACTTC.

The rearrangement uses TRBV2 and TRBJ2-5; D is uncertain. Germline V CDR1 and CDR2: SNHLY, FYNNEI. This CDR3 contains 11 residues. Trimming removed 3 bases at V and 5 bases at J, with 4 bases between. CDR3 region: CASSDSETQYF. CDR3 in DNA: TGTGCCAGCAGTGATTCTGAGACCCAGTACTTC. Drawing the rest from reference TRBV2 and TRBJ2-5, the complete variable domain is EPEVTQTPSHQVTQMGQEVILRCVPISNHLYFYWYRQILGQKVEFLVSFYNNEISEKSEIFDDQFSVERPDGSNFTLKIRSTKLEDSAMYFCASSDSETQYFGPGTRLLVL.

The CDR3 nucleotides read TGTGCCAGCAGCCAAGCCGGGACAGGGGGCCATATTAATTCACCCCTCCACTTT. Amino acid sequence: CASSQAGTGGHINSPLHF. This chain links TRBV4-2 with TRBJ1-6; 12 positions match TRBD1. This CDR3 has 18 residues. V lost 1 base, J lost 6 bases, and 7 bases stayed unmatched. Germline CDR1 LGHNA, CDR2 YNFKEQ.

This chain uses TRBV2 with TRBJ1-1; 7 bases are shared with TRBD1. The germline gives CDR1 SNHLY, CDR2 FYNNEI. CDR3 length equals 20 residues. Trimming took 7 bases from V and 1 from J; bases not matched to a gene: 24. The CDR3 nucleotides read TGTGCCAGCACTTCCGCGGGTTGGGATTATTCGGGACAGAGGAACACTGAAGCTTTCTTT. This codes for CASTSAGWDYSGQRNTEAFF.

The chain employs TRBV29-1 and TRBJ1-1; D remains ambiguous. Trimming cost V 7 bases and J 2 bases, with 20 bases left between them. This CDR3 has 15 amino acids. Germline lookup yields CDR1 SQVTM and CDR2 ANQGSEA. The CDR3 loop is CSASGRTRPNTEAFF. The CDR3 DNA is TGCAGCGCCTCCGGCAGAACGCGGCCCAACACTGAAGCTTTCTTT.

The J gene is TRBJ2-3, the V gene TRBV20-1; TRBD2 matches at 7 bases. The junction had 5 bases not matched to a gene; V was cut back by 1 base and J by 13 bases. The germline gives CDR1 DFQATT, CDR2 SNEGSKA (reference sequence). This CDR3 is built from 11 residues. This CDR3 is CSARGGLEKYF. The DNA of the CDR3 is TGCAGTGCTAGAGGCGGACTAGAAAAGTATTTT.

The CDR3 reads CASSALASNTGELFF. Written as DNA, the CDR3 is TGCGCCAGCAGCGCCCTAGCGTCGAACACCGGGGAGCTGTTTTTT. The V call is TRBV5-1, the J call TRBJ2-2, with D possibly matching TRBD2 (6 bases). Deletions cut 4 bases from V and 0 bases from J, with 10 bases between. Germline CDR1 reads SGHRS; CDR2 reads YFSETQ. The CDR3 loop spans 15 amino acids.

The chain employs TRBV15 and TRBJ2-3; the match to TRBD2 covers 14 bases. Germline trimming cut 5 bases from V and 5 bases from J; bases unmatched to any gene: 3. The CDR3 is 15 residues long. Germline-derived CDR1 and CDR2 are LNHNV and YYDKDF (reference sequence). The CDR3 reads CATSRLAGGVDTQYF. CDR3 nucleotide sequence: TGTGCCACCAGCCGACTAGCGGGAGGGGTAGATACGCAGTATTTT. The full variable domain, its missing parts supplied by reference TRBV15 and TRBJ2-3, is DAMVIQNPRYQVTQFGKPVTLSCSQTLNHNVMYWYQQKSSQAPKLLFHYYDKDFNNEADTPDNFQSRRPNTSFCFLDIRSPGLGDTAMYLCATSRLAGGVDTQYFGPGTRLTVL.

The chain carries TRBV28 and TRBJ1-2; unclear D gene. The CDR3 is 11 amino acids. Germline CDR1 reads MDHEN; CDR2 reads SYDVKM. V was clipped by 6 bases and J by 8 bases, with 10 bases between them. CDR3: CASRKEEGYTF. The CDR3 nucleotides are TGTGCCAGCAGAAAGGAGGAGGGCTACACCTTC.

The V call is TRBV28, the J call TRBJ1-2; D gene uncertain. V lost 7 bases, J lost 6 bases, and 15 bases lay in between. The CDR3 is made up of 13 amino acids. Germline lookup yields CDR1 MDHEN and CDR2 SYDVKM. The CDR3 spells CASTVQAWDGYTF. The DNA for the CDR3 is TGTGCCAGCACCGTCCAGGCCTGGGATGGCTACACCTTC.

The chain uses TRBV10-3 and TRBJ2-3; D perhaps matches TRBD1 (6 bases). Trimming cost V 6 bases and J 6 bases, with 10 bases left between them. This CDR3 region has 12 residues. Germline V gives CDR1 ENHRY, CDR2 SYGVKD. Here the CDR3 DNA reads TGTGCCATCAGCAGGGGCAGGGATACGCAGTATTTT. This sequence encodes CAISRGRDTQYF.

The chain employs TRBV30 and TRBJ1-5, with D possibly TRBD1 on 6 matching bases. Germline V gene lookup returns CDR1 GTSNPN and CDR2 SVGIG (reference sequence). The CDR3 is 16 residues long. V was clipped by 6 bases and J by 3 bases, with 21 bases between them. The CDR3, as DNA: TGTGCCTGTACAGGGAGCAGAGTAGGGGCCAATCAGCCCCAGCATTTT. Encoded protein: CACTGSRVGANQPQHF.

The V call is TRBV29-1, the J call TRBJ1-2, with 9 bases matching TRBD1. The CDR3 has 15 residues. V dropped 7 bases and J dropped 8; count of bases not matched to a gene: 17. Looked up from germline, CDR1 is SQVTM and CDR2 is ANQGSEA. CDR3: CSAGPGQGTMGGYTF. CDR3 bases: TGCAGCGCCGGTCCGGGACAGGGAACTATGGGCGGCTACACCTTC.

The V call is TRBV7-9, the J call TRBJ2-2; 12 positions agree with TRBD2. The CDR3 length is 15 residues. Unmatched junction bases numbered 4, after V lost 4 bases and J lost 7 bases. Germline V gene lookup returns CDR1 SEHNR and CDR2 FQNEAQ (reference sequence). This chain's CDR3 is CASSSGLAGSGELFF. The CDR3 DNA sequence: TGTGCCAGCAGCTCTGGACTAGCGGGAAGCGGGGAGCTGTTTTTT.

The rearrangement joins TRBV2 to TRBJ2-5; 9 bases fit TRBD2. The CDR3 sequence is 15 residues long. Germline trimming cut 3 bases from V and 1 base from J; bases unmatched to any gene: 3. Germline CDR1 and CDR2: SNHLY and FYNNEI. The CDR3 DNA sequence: TGTGCCAGCAGTGAGAATAGCGGGAGCCAAGAGACCCAGTACTTC. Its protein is CASSENSGSQETQYF.

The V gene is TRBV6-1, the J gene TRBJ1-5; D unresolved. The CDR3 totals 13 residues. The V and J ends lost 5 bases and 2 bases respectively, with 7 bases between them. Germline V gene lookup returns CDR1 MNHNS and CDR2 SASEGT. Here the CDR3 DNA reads TGTGCCAGCAGTATACGAGGCAATCAGCCCCAGCATTTT. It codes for CASSIRGNQPQHF.

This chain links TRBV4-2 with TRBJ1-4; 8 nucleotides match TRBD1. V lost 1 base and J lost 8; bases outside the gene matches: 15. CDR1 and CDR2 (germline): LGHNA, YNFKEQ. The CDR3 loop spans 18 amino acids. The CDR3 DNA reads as TGTGCCAGCAGCCAAGGGGGACTCTCCGGGACAGGTCGGGAAAAACTGTTTTTT. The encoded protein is CASSQGGLSGTGREKLFF.

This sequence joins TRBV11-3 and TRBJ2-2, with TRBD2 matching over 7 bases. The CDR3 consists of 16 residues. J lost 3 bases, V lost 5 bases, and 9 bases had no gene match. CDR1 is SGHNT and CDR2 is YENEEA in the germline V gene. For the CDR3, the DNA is TGTGCCAGCAGCCCCGAACCGCGGGGGTACACCGGGGAGCTGTTTTTT. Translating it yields CASSPEPRGYTGELFF. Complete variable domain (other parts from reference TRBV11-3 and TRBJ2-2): EAGVVQSPRYKIIEKKQPVAFWCNPISGHNTLYWYLQNLGQGPELLIRYENEEAVDDSQLPKDRFSAERLKGVDSTLKIQPAELGDSAVYLCASSPEPRGYTGELFFGEGSRLTVL.

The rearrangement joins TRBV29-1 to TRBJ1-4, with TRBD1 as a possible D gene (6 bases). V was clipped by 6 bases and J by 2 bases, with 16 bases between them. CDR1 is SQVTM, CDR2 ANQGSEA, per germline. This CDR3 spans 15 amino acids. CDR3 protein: CSVLRDQGTNEKLFF. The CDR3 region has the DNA TGCAGCGTCCTACGAGATCAGGGGACTAATGAAAAACTGTTTTTT.

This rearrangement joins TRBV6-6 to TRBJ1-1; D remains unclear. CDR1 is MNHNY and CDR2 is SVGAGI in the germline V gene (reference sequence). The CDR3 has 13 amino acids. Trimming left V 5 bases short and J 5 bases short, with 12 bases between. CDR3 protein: CASSHLQETEAFF. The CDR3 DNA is TGTGCCAGCAGTCACCTTCAGGAAACTGAAGCTTTCTTT.

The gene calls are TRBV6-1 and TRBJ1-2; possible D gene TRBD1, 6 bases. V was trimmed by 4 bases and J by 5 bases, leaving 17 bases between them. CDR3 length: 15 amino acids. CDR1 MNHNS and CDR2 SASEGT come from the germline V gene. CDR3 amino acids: CASSATARQVYGYTF. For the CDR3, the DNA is TGTGCCAGCAGTGCAACGGCCAGACAGGTTTATGGCTACACCTTC.

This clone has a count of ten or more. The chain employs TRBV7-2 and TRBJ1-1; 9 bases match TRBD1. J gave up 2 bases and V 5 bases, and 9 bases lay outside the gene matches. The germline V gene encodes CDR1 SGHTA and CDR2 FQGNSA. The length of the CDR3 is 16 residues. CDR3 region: CASSPKGQGLNTEAFF. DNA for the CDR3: TGTGCCAGCAGCCCAAAGGGACAGGGATTAAACACTGAAGCTTTCTTT.

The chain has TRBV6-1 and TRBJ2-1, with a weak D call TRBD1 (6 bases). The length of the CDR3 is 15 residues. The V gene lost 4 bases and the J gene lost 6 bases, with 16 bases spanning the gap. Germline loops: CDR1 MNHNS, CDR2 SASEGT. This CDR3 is CASSVSTGAFNEQFF. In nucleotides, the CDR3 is TGTGCCAGCAGTGTGTCGACAGGAGCCTTCAATGAGCAGTTCTTC.

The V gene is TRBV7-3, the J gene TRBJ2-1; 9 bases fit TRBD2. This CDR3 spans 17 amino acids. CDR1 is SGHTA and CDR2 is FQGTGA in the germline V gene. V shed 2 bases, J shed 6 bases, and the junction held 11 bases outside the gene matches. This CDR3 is CASSLDGWREGRNEQFF. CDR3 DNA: TGTGCCAGCAGCTTAGATGGGTGGCGGGAGGGCCGCAATGAGCAGTTCTTC.

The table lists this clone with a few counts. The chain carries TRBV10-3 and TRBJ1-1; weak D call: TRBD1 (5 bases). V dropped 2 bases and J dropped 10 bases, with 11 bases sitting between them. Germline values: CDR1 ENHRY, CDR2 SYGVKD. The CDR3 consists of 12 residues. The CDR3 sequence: CAISEVGALAFF. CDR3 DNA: TGTGCCATCAGTGAGGTTGGGGCATTAGCTTTCTTT.

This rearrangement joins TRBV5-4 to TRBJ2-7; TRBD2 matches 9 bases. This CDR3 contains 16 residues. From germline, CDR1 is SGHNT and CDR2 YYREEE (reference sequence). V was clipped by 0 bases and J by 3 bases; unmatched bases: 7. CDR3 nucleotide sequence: TGTGCCAGCAGCTTGGCCAGCGGGAGGCCCAGCTACGAGCAGTACTTC. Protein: CASSLASGRPSYEQYF.

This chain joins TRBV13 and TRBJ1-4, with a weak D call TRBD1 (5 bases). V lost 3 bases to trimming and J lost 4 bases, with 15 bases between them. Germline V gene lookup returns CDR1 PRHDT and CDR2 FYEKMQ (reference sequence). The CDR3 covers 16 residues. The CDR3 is CASSFWTGEFNEKLFF. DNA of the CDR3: TGTGCCAGCAGCTTTTGGACGGGGGAGTTTAATGAAAAACTGTTTTTT.